Listed here is a single TCR beta chain. Assay: immunoSEQ multiplex PCR; the TCRdb copy retains only in-frame clones and omits some. The table has more than 55,000 clones, roughly 90% seen once. This CDR3 comprises 15 residues. The V and J ends lost 3 bases and 4 bases, in that order; junction bases with no gene match: 6. Per germline, CDR1 ENHRY and CDR2 SYGVKD. The entry originates in a study of technical replicates of blood from several donors. Source material: PBMCs. The chain uses TRBV10-3 and TRBJ2-5; the match to TRBD2 covers 9 bases. This clonotype originated in a human donor in good health. Some clones in this sample may be carry-over from other donors' samples. CDR3: CAISDGSGSRETQYF. The CDR3 nucleotides read TGTGCCATCAGTGATGGTAGCGGGAGTCGAGAGACCCAGTACTTC.